This is a list of T cell receptor beta chains from one sample in a study of CD8+CD57+ T cells in acquired aplastic anemia. TCRdb reprocessed the reads via MiXCR and lists one record per CDR3 protein. The data hold some 180,000 distinct CDR3 sequences, with 63% observed a single time. Source material: sorted CD4+, CD8+, or CD8+CD57+ T cells (not recorded which) from PBMCs. The receptors derive from a human donor with aplastic anemia. Both conserved end residues are part of each CDR3. The order of the fields is CDR3 protein, V gene, J gene, D gene. D genes are given only for firm matches.

CDR3 protein: CASSLGGAVYF
V gene: TRBV9
J gene: TRBJ2-4
D gene: TRBD2

CDR3 protein: CASSIDRDNSPLHF
V gene: TRBV7-9
J gene: TRBJ1-6
D gene: TRBD1

CDR3 protein: CASSPQGKSYEQYF
V gene: TRBV7-6
J gene: TRBJ2-7
D gene: -

CDR3 protein: CASSSQGNTGELFF
V gene: TRBV6-5
J gene: TRBJ2-2
D gene: -

CDR3 protein: CASSHDSYEQYF
V gene: TRBV11-2
J gene: TRBJ2-7
D gene: -

CDR3 protein: CASSLPRTESNYGYTF
V gene: TRBV7-9
J gene: TRBJ1-2
D gene: -

CDR3 protein: CAISEPTSGGGLGTQYF
V gene: TRBV10-3
J gene: TRBJ2-3
D gene: TRBD2

CDR3 protein: CASSGAQQETQYF
V gene: TRBV19
J gene: TRBJ2-5
D gene: -

CDR3 protein: CASSEKGQGWNEQFF
V gene: TRBV6-4
J gene: TRBJ2-1
D gene: TRBD1

CDR3 protein: CATSTGQHTGELFF
V gene: TRBV6-5
J gene: TRBJ2-2
D gene: TRBD1

CDR3 protein: CASFFLDTQYF
V gene: TRBV6-6
J gene: TRBJ2-3
D gene: -

CDR3 protein: CATSRRTSSYEQYF
V gene: TRBV15
J gene: TRBJ2-7
D gene: TRBD2

CDR3 protein: CASSDPGTGYYGYTF
V gene: TRBV25-1
J gene: TRBJ1-2
D gene: TRBD1

CDR3 protein: CASSELRTGGPYGYTF
V gene: TRBV2
J gene: TRBJ1-2
D gene: TRBD1

CDR3 protein: CASSDTFSGANVLTF
V gene: TRBV7-9
J gene: TRBJ2-6
D gene: -

CDR3 protein: CATPTGEGEQFF
V gene: TRBV2
J gene: TRBJ2-1
D gene: -

CDR3 protein: CASSLAGRVEEQYF
V gene: TRBV5-1
J gene: TRBJ2-7
D gene: -

CDR3 protein: CASSLGGRWGETQYF
V gene: TRBV7-9
J gene: TRBJ2-5
D gene: -

CDR3 protein: CASSLGWGSMGDQETQYF
V gene: TRBV11-2
J gene: TRBJ2-5
D gene: -

CDR3 protein: CASSIARGSIEQYF
V gene: TRBV19
J gene: TRBJ2-7
D gene: TRBD1

CDR3 protein: CAIRLAGTYNEQFF
V gene: TRBV10-3
J gene: TRBJ2-1
D gene: TRBD2

CDR3 protein: CASSSLGGGTDTQYF
V gene: TRBV5-1
J gene: TRBJ2-3
D gene: -

CDR3 protein: CASSFRRGSGADTQYF
V gene: TRBV7-2
J gene: TRBJ2-3
D gene: TRBD2

CDR3 protein: CASSRGYSYNEQFF
V gene: TRBV10-1
J gene: TRBJ2-1
D gene: -

CDR3 protein: CASRSSSGSSQETQYF
V gene: TRBV19
J gene: TRBJ2-5
D gene: TRBD2

CDR3 protein: CASSPTSGGHNEQFF
V gene: TRBV7-9
J gene: TRBJ2-1
D gene: TRBD2